Below are 14 T cell receptor beta chains sequenced from a single sample in a study of cytomegalovirus exposure and HLA in healthy donors. Vbeta (60) and Jbeta (13) primers were used in the PCR. TCRdb's table, derived via immunoSEQ multiplex PCR, lists solely in-frame clones and lacks some. Of about 100,000 clones listed, 10% are singletons. The source material was PBMCs. The receptors shown here come from a middle-aged man in good health and CMV-seropositive.

This clone has just a few counts. The V call is TRBV5-1, the J call TRBJ2-2; 9 bases are a match to TRBD2. The CDR3 covers 19 residues. The germline V gene has CDR1 SGHRS and CDR2 YFSETQ. Unmatched junction bases numbered 13, after V lost 4 bases and J lost 0 bases. The CDR3, as DNA: TGCGCCAGCAGCAGGGGTCCTAGCGGGAATCGGGCGAACACCGGGGAGCTGTTTTTT. Its protein is CASSRGPSGNRANTGELFF.

The chain couples TRBV7-2 to TRBJ2-7; D gene ambiguous. This CDR3 has 15 residues. In germline, CDR1 is SGHTA, CDR2 FQGNSA. With 1 base removed from V and 0 bases from J, the gap between germline ends came to 10 bases. The CDR3: CASSLGGTLSYEQYF. The CDR3 nucleotides are TGTGCCAGCAGCTTAGGCGGCACCCTCTCCTACGAGCAGTACTTC.

The table lists this clone with a few counts. The chain joins TRBV29-1 to TRBJ2-7; 7 bases align to TRBD1. The germline V gene has CDR1 SQVTM and CDR2 ANQGSEA. The CDR3 totals 14 residues. After removal of 2 bases from V and 2 bases from J, the junction contained 6 bases not matched to a gene. CDR3 in amino acids: CSVELTGRPYEQYF. CDR3 coding DNA: TGCAGCGTTGAACTGACAGGGCGCCCCTACGAGCAGTACTTC.

This rearrangement joins TRBV5-1 to TRBJ2-3; maybe TRBD1 (6 bases). CDR3 size: 18 residues. V was shortened by 4 bases and J by 2 bases, with 23 bases between the two germline ends. Germline CDR1 reads SGHRS; CDR2 reads YFSETQ. The CDR3 reads CASSGAPGTQGPTDTQYF. The DNA of the CDR3 is TGCGCCAGCAGCGGAGCCCCCGGGACACAAGGCCCCACAGATACGCAGTATTTT.

This clone was counted a few times. The sample has other DNA sequences that encode this CDR3 too. The V call is TRBV5-1, the J call TRBJ1-4, with D perhaps matching TRBD1 (5 bases). This CDR3 is 17 amino acids long. Germline V gene lookup returns CDR1 SGHRS and CDR2 YFSETQ. Deletions cut 0 bases from V and 7 bases from J, with 19 bases between. The CDR3 here is CASSLEPWTVQGEKLFF. For the CDR3, the DNA is TGCGCCAGCAGCTTGGAACCATGGACGGTCCAGGGTGAAAAACTGTTTTTT.

The V call is TRBV7-6, the J call TRBJ2-2; D is perhaps TRBD1 (6 bases). Trimming cost V 3 bases and J 5 bases, with 10 bases left between them. There are 14 residues in the CDR3. Per germline, CDR1 SGHVS and CDR2 FNYEAQ. The CDR3 is CASSFHRATGELFF. CDR3 nucleotide sequence: TGTGCCAGCAGCTTCCACAGGGCGACCGGGGAGCTGTTTTTT. Together with reference TRBV7-6 and TRBJ2-2, the CDR3 gives the full variable domain: GAGVSQSPRYKVTKRGQDVALRCDPISGHVSLYWYRQALGQGPEFLTYFNYEAQQDKSGLPNDRFSAERPEGSISTLTIQRTEQRDSAMYRCASSFHRATGELFFGEGSRLTVL.

In this sample, this clone turned up a few times. This chain joins TRBV30 and TRBJ2-7, with D unresolved. This CDR3 has 15 amino acids. Germline V CDR1 and CDR2: GTSNPN, SVGIG (reference sequence). V was clipped by 0 bases and J by 6 bases, with 18 bases between them. This chain's CDR3 is CAWSVPSRSGGEQYF. CDR3 sequence (DNA): TGTGCCTGGAGTGTACCCTCACGGTCCGGCGGCGAGCAGTACTTC.

The rearrangement joins TRBV5-6 to TRBJ1-2, with 12 bases that match TRBD1. Germline trimming cut 1 base from V and 8 bases from J; bases unmatched to any gene: 12. In germline, CDR1 is SGHDT, CDR2 YYEEEE. The CDR3 spans 17 residues. CDR3 nucleotide sequence: TGTGCCAGCAGCTTGTTGGGACAGGGGGCCGGGACGGGAGGCTACACCTTC. It encodes CASSLLGQGAGTGGYTF.

The chain couples TRBV29-1 to TRBJ2-7, with D perhaps TRBD1 (5 bases). Trimming removed 5 bases at V and 3 bases at J, with 11 bases between. The CDR3 covers 12 residues. The V gene's germline CDR1 is SQVTM and CDR2 ANQGSEA. CDR3 in amino acids: CSVTAGIYEQYF. The CDR3 nucleotides read TGCAGCGTTACTGCAGGGATCTACGAGCAGTACTTC.

This clone was counted between two and nine times. The chain couples TRBV28 to TRBJ1-4, with a weak D call TRBD1 (5 bases). The CDR3 totals 13 residues. From germline, CDR1 is MDHEN and CDR2 SYDVKM. The V and J ends lost 2 bases and 8 bases respectively, with 9 bases between them. Written as DNA, the CDR3 is TGTGCCAGCAGTTTACTACAGGTGGAAAAACTGTTTTTT. Amino acids: CASSLLQVEKLFF.

This clone occurred a few times. The chain employs TRBV19 and TRBJ1-1; 7 positions match TRBD1. Germline V lookup: CDR1 LNHDA, CDR2 SQIVND (reference sequence). V shed 5 bases and J 6 bases; nucleotides not matched to a gene: 6. The CDR3 covers 13 residues. The CDR3 DNA reads TGTGCCAGTAGTCTAAAAGGGACAGCTGAAGCTTTCTTT. This codes for CASSLKGTAEAFF. Using reference TRBV19 and TRBJ1-1 for the parts outside the CDR3, the full variable domain is DGGITQSPKYLFRKEGQNVTLSCEQNLNHDAMYWYRQDPGQGLRLIYYSQIVNDFQKGDIAEGYSVSREKKESFPLTVTSAQKNPTAFYLCASSLKGTAEAFFGQGTRLTVV.

The chain combines TRBV6-5 with TRBJ2-5, with TRBD2 matching over 8 bases. The last part of the DNA fits TRBJ2-7 better; the J call may be wrong. The CDR3 runs to 15 residues. Germline V CDR1 and CDR2: MNHEY, SVGAGI. The CDR3 DNA reads as TGTGCCAGCAGTTACTCAACTAGCGGCCCCTACGAGCAGTACTTC. Protein: CASSYSTSGPYEQYF.

Only a few counts were recorded for this clone. This rearrangement joins TRBV13 to TRBJ2-3; D might be TRBD2 (6 bases). The CDR3 has 16 amino acids. Deletions cut 2 bases from V and 0 bases from J, with 12 bases between. Germline assignment: CDR1 PRHDT and CDR2 FYEKMQ (reference sequence). CDR3 region: CASSLMGGASTDTQYF. Written as DNA, the CDR3 is TGTGCCAGCAGCTTAATGGGGGGAGCTAGCACAGATACGCAGTATTTT.

This clone has only a few counts. V and J are TRBV11-3 and TRBJ1-5, with 7 bases fitting TRBD1. The CDR3 runs to 15 residues. The trim removed 5 bases at V and 4 bases at J, leaving 8 bases unmatched. The germline V gene encodes CDR1 SGHNT and CDR2 YENEEA. CDR3 DNA sequence: TGTGCCAGCAGCCATCCCTGGGGACAGAATCAGCCCCAGCATTTT. It codes for CASSHPWGQNQPQHF.